The text below deals with one TCR beta chain. Antigen unknown. The germline gene is not matched at one end of the junction; a read error may be the cause. At least 7 million PBMCs were isolated per sample. This sample stems from a study of blood T cells in healthy people across ages. Germline assignment: CDR1 DFQATT and CDR2 SNEGSKA (reference sequence). The CDR3 length is 15 residues. Findings of the study overall: TCR beta diversity, measured per million T cells, fell in a roughly linear way with age.

Next came a second PCR, run for about 6 to 12 cycles, which used a sample-barcoded 5' primer along with a J-beta primer mix. Through a template-switch adaptor with 12 random nucleotides, each cDNA molecule received a tag. Via MiXCR, TCRdb re-called the 5' RACE reads, giving one row per CDR3 protein. The table records about 1.6 million distinct CDR3 sequences, almost 35% of them present only once. The origin of this receptor is a woman aged 25 to 39 in good health. V usage is TRBV20-1 and J usage is TRBJ2-1, with TRBD2 as a possible D gene (5 bases). Sequenced input: blood. The CDR3 region has the DNA TGCGGTGCCCAGCCGGGGTCACGCTCCTACAATGAGCAGTTCTTC. Amino acids: CGAQPGSRSYNEQFF.